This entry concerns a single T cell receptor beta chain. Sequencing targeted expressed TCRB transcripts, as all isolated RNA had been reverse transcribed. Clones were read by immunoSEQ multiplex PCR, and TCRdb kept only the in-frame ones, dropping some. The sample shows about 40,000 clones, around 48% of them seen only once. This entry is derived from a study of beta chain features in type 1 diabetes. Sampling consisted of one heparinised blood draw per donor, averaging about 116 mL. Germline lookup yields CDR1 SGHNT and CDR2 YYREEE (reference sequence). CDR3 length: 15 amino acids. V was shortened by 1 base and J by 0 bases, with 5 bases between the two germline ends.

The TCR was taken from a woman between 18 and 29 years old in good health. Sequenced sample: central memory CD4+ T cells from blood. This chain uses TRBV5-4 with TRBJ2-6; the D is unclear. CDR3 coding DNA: TGTGCCAGCAGCTTGTCGGTCTCTGGGGCCAACGTCCTGACTTTC. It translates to CASSLSVSGANVLTF.